This entry concerns a single T cell receptor beta chain. Antigen: not known. The data were obtained in a study of OX40 agonist ivuxolimab in advanced cancers. Study results and limitations: CD4+ and CD8+ blood T cells expanded clonally by week 6 at 0.1 to 3.0 mg/kg. Near-lowest levels of clonal expansion characterized partial responders at 0.1-3.0 mg/kg.

The CDR3 contains 13 residues. Germline lookup yields CDR1 GTSNPN and CDR2 SVGIG (reference sequence). Losses at the gene ends were 5 bases for V and 1 base for J; bases not matched to a gene: 2. Only in-frame clones appear in the TCRdb table, and some are missing; sequencing was by immunoSEQ multiplex PCR. The sample includes tens of thousands of clones, around 83% seen only once; the top ten take more than 0.9%. This sequence joins TRBV30 and TRBJ2-1, with 7 bases identical to TRBD2. The receptor comes from an adult with an advanced solid tumor such as melanoma, head and neck, liver or kidney cancer. Material: CD4+ or CD8+ T cells sorted from blood, obtained in a trial of the OX40 agonist ivuxolimab. The CDR3 nucleotides read TGTGCCTGGGGGGAGGGGTCCTACAATGAGCAGTTCTTC. It yields the protein CAWGEGSYNEQFF.